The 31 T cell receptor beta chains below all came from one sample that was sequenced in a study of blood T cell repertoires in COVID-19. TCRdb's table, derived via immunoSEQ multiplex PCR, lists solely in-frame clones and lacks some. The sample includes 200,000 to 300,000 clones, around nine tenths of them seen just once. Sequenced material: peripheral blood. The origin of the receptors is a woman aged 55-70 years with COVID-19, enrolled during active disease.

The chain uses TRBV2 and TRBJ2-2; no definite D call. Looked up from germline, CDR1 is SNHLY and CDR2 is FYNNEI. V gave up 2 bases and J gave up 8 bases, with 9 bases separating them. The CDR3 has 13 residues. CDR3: CASSEFPFGELFF. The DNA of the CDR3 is TGTGCCAGCAGTGAATTTCCGTTTGGGGAGCTGTTTTTT.

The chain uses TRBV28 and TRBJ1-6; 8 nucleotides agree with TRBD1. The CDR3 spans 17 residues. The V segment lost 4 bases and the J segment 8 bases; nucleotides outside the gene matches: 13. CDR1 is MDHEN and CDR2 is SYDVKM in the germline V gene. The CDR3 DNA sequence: TGTGCCAGCAGTTCCCCTCGACAGGGGCTCGATGATTCACCCCTCCACTTT. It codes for CASSSPRQGLDDSPLHF.

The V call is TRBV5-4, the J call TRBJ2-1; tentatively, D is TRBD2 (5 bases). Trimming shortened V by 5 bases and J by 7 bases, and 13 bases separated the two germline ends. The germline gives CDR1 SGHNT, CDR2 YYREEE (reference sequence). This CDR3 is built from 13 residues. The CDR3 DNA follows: TGTGCCAGCAGGTTCGGGGTAGGGAATGAGCAGTTCTTC. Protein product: CASRFGVGNEQFF.

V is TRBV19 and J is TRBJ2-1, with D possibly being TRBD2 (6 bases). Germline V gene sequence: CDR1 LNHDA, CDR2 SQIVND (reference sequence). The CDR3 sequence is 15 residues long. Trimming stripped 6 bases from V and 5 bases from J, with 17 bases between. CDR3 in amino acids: CASRPRGGTDNEQFF. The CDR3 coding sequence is TGTGCCAGTAGACCGCGGGGCGGGACGGACAATGAGCAGTTCTTC.

Written as DNA, the CDR3 is TGTGCCAGCAGCTATGGGTACGGGGATCAGCCCCAGCATTTT. Amino acid sequence: CASSYGYGDQPQHF. V and J are TRBV7-9 and TRBJ1-5; D not resolved. Germline CDR1 reads SEHNR; CDR2 reads FQNEAQ (reference sequence). This CDR3 spans 14 amino acids. V lost 4 bases and J 5 bases, leaving 12 bases between the germline ends.

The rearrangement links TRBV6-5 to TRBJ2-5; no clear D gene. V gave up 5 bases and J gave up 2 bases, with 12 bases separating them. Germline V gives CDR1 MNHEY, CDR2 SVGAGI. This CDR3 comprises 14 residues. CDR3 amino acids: CASSREWAQETQYF. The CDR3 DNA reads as TGTGCCAGCAGTCGTGAATGGGCTCAAGAGACCCAGTACTTC.

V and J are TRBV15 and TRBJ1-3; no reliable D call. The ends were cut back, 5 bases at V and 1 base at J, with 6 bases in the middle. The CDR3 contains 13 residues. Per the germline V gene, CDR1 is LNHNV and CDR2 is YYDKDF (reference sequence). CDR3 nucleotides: TGTGCCACCAGCCCGGGGTCTGGAAACACCATATATTTT. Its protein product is CATSPGSGNTIYF.

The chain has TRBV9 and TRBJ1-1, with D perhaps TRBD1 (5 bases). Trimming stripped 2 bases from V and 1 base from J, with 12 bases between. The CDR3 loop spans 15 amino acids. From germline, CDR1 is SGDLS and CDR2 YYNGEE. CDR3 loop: CASSVRRDQNTEAFF. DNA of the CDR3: TGTGCCAGCAGCGTTAGGAGGGACCAGAACACTGAAGCTTTCTTT.

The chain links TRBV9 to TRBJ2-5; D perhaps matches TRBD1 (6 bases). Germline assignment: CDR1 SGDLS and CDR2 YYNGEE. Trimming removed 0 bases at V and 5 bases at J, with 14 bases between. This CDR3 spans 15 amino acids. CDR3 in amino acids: CASSVDPRGLETQYF. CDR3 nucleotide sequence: TGTGCCAGCAGCGTAGATCCCAGGGGTCTGGAGACCCAGTACTTC.

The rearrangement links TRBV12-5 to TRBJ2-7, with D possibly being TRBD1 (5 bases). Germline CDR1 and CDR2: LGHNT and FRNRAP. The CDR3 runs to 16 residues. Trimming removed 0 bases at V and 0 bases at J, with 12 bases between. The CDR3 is CASGLVRRQSSYEQYF. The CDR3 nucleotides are TGTGCTAGTGGTTTGGTACGCAGACAGAGCTCCTACGAGCAGTACTTC.

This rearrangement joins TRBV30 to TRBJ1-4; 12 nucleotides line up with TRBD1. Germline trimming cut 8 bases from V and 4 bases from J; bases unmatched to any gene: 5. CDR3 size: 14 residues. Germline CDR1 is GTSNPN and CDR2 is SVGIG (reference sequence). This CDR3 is CAGTGGSDNEKLFF. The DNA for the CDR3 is TGTGCCGGGACAGGGGGCTCTGATAATGAAAAACTGTTTTTT.

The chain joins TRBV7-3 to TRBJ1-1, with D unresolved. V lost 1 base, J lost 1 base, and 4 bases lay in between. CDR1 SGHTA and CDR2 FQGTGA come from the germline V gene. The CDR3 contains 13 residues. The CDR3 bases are TGTGCCAGCAGCTTAAGGAGGAACACTGAAGCTTTCTTT. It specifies CASSLRRNTEAFF.

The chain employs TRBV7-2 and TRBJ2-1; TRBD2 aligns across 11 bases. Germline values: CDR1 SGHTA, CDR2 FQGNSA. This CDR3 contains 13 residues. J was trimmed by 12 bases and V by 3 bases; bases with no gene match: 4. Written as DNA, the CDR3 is TGTGCCAGCAGCTTGACTAGCGGGATAGGGCAGTTCTTC. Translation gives CASSLTSGIGQFF. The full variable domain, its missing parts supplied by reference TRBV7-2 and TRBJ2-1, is GAGVSQSPSNKVTEKGKDVELRCDPISGHTALYWYRQSLGQGLEFLIYFQGNSAPDKSGLPSDRFSAERTGGSVSTLTIQRTQQEDSAVYLCASSLTSGIGQFFGPGTRLTVL.

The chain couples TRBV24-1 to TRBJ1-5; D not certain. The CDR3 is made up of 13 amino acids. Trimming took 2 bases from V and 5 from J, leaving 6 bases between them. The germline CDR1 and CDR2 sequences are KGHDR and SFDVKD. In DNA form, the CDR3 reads TGTGCCACCAGTGATTCGGGAGATCAGCCCCAGCATTTT. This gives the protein CATSDSGDQPQHF.

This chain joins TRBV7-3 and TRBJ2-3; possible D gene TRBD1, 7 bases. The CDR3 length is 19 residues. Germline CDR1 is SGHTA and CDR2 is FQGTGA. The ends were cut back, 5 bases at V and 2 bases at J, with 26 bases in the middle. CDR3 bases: TGTGCCAGCAGCGCCCGGACAGGACCAGCGGGCCCGACCACAGATACGCAGTATTTT. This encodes CASSARTGPAGPTTDTQYF.

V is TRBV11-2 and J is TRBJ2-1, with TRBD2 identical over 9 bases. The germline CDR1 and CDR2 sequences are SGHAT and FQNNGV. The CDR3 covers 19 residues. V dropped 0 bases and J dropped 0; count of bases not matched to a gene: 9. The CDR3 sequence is CASSLDKRLAVSSYNEQFF. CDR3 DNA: TGTGCCAGCAGCTTAGACAAAAGACTAGCGGTTTCCTCCTACAATGAGCAGTTCTTC.

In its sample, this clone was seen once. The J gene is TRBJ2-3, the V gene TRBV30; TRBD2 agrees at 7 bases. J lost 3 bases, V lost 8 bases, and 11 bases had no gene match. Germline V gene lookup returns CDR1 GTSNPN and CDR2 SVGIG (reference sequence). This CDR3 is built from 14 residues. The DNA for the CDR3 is TGTGCCATCAAGCGGGGTAGCGGAACAGATACGCAGTATTTT. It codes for CAIKRGSGTDTQYF.

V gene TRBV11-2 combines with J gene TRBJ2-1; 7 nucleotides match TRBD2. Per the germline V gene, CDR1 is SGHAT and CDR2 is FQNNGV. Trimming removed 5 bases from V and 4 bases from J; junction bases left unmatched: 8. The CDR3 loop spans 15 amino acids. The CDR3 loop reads CASSVPRGSYNEQFF. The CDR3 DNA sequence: TGTGCCAGCAGCGTCCCGCGGGGGAGTTACAATGAGCAGTTCTTC.

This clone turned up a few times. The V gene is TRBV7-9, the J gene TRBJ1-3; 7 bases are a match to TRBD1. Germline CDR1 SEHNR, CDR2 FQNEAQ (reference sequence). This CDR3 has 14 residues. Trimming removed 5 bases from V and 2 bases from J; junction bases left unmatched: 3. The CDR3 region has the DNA TGTGCCAGCAGCAACGACAGGGCTGGAAACACCATATATTTT. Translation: CASSNDRAGNTIYF.

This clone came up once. DNA of the CDR3: TGTGCCAGCAGTGGAGGGGACAGGGTAAACACTGAAGCTTTCTTT. Amino acid sequence: CASSGGDRVNTEAFF. V and J are TRBV27 and TRBJ1-1; 9 nucleotides agree with TRBD1. The V gene end was trimmed by 5 bases and the J gene end by 2 bases; junction bases not matched to a gene: 6. This CDR3 comprises 15 residues. The V gene's germline CDR1 is MNHEY and CDR2 SMNVEV (reference sequence).

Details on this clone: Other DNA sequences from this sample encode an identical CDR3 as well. This CDR3 reads CASSFGQPQHF. Here the CDR3 DNA reads TGTGCCAGCAGTTTCGGGCAGCCCCAGCATTTT. The V and J genes are TRBV28 and TRBJ1-5, with D hard to call. Germline V CDR1 and CDR2: MDHEN, SYDVKM. V was shortened by 3 bases and J by 7 bases, with 4 bases between the two germline ends. The CDR3 has 11 residues.

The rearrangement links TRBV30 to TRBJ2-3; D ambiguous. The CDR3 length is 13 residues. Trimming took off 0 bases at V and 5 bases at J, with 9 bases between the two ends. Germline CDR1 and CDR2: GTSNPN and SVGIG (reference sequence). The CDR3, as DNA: TGTGCCTGGAGTGTACGGGTTGTAGATACGCAGTATTTT. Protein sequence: CAWSVRVVDTQYF.

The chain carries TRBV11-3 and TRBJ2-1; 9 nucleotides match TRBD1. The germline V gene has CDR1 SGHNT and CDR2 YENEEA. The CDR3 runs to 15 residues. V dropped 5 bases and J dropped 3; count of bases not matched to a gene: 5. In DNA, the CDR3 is TGTGCCAGCAGCCAAGCGGGACAGGGCTACAATGAGCAGTTCTTC. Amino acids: CASSQAGQGYNEQFF.

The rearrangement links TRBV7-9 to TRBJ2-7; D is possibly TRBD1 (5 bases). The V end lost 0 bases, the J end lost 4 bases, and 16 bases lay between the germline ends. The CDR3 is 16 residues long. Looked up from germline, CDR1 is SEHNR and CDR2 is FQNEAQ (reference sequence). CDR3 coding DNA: TGTGCCAGCAGCTTAGCTGGGCGTCAGGGTCCTTACGAGCAGTACTTC. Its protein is CASSLAGRQGPYEQYF. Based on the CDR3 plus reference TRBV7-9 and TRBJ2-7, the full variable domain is DTGVSQNPRHKITKRGQNVTFRCDPISEHNRLYWYRQTLGQGPEFLTYFQNEAQLEKSRLLSDRFSAERPKGSFSTLEIQRTEQGDSAMYLCASSLAGRQGPYEQYFGPGTRLTVT.

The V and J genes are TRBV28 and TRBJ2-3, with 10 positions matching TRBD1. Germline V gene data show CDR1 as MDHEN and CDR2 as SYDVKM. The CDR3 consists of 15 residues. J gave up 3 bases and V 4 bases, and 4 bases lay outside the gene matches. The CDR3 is CASSSPGQGTDTQYF. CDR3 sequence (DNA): TGTGCCAGCAGTTCGCCGGGACAGGGGACAGATACGCAGTATTTT.

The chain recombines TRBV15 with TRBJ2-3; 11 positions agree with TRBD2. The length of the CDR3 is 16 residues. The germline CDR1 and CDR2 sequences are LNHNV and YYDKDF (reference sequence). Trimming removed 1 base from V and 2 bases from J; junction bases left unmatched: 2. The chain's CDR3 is CATSRGLAGNTDTQYF. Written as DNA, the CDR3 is TGTGCCACCAGCAGAGGACTAGCGGGAAACACAGATACGCAGTATTTT.

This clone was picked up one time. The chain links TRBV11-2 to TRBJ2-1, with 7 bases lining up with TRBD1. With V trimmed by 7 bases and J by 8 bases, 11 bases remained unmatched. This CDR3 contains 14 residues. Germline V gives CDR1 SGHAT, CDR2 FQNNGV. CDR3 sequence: CASTRDREVHEQFF. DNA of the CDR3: TGTGCCAGCACTAGAGACAGGGAAGTACATGAGCAGTTCTTC.

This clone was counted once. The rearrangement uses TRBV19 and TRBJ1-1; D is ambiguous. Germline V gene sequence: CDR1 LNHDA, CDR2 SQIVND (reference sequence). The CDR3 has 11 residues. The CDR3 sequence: CSCRRGTEAFF. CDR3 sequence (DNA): TGTTCTTGCCGCCGGGGAACTGAAGCTTTCTTT.

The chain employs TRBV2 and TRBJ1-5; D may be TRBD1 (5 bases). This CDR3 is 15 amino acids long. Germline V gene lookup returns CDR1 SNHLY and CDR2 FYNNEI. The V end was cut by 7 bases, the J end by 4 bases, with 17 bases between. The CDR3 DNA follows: TGTGCCAGCACCCCAAGATGGGGGGTTAATCAGCCCCAGCATTTT. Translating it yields CASTPRWGVNQPQHF.

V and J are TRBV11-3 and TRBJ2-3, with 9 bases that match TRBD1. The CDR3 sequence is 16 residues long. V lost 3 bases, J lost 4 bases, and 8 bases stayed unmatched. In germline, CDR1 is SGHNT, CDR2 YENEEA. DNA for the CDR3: TGTGCCAGCAGCTTGACAGGGGGGGTCATGGCAGATACGCAGTATTTT. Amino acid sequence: CASSLTGGVMADTQYF.

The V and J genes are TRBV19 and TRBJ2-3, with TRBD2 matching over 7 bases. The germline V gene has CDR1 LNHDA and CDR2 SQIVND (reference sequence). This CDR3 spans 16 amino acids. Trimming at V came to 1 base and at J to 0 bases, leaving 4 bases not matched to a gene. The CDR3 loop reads CASSIAAGASTDTQYF. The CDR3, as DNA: TGTGCCAGTAGTATAGCTGCGGGAGCTAGCACAGATACGCAGTATTTT.